The rows below give T cell receptor beta chains drawn from one sample of a study of human T cells and chemical hapten exposure. Via MiXCR, TCRdb re-called the RACE reads, giving one row per CDR3 protein. The sample carries approximately 80,000 distinct CDR3 sequences, roughly a tenth recorded once. Sample: whole blood, taken in connection with sensitization to the hapten diphenylcyclopropenone (DPC). The receptors here all came from a woman aged 25-40 years with alopecia areata. Some clones in this sample may be carry-over from other donors' samples. Each CDR3 is given with its conserved first and last residue. Fields, in order: CDR3 DNA, CDR3 protein, V gene, D gene, J gene, clone size. A D gene is named only where the DNA matches it firmly. Only part of the rows carry a size: once, few, many, or a class if the clone is expanded.

DNA: TGCGCCAGCAGCCAAGATTCGGGAGCTTGGGAGCAGTACTTC
CDR3: CASSQDSGAWEQYF
V: TRBV4-1
D: NA
J: TRBJ2-7
size: NA

DNA: TGCAGCGGGGGCCCGGGACCTGAAGCTTTCTTT
CDR3: CSGGPGPEAFF
V: TRBV29-1
D: NA
J: TRBJ1-1
size: many

DNA: TGTGCCAGCAGCTTGAGCGGGGAAAAACTGTTTTTT
CDR3: CASSLSGEKLFF
V: TRBV7-8
D: NA
J: TRBJ1-4
size: few

DNA: TGTGCCAGCAGTGGCTTAGACCCCGCGTACCAAGAGACCCAGTACTTC
CDR3: CASSGLDPAYQETQYF
V: TRBV6-1
D: NA
J: TRBJ2-5
size: many

DNA: TGTGCCAGCAGCAACTCCGGGACAGGGGGCGGGAGTGGCTACACCTTC
CDR3: CASSNSGTGGGSGYTF
V: TRBV11-3
D: TRBD1
J: TRBJ1-2
size: many

DNA: TGTGCCAGCAGCTACCAGGGGGCAACTAATGAAAAACTGTTTTTT
CDR3: CASSYQGATNEKLFF
V: TRBV5-4
D: TRBD1
J: TRBJ1-4
size: NA

DNA: TGTGCCAGCAGCTCCAGGACAGGGACATATGGCTACACCTTC
CDR3: CASSSRTGTYGYTF
V: TRBV7-8
D: TRBD1
J: TRBJ1-2
size: NA

DNA: TGTGCCAGCAGCCTAAATAATGAAAAACTGTTTTTT
CDR3: CASSLNNEKLFF
V: TRBV12-3/TRBV12-4
D: NA
J: TRBJ1-4
size: few

DNA: TGTGCCAGCAGCTTAGTTCCTGCCCCGACAGGGGGCCCTGGGGCCAACGTCCTGACTTTC
CDR3: CASSLVPAPTGGPGANVLTF
V: TRBV7-2
D: TRBD1
J: TRBJ2-6
size: many

DNA: TGTGCCAGCAGCTTCAGCGGGGGTGAGCAGTTCTTC
CDR3: CASSFSGGEQFF
V: TRBV7-2
D: TRBD2
J: TRBJ2-1
size: many

DNA: TGTGCCAGCAGCGGGTCGAGGTATCAGCCCCAGCATTTT
CDR3: CASSGSRYQPQHF
V: TRBV6-2/TRBV6-3
D: NA
J: TRBJ1-5
size: NA

DNA: TGTGCCAGCAGTGGGGACCGGGGTCAGCCCCAGCATTTT
CDR3: CASSGDRGQPQHF
V: TRBV28
D: NA
J: TRBJ1-5
size: NA

DNA: TGTGCCAGCAGCGTAGTCCTCGATTCACCCCTCCACTTT
CDR3: CASSVVLDSPLHF
V: TRBV9
D: NA
J: TRBJ1-6
size: many

DNA: TGTGCCAGCAGCGACAATAATGAGCAGTTCTTC
CDR3: CASSDNNEQFF
V: TRBV9
D: NA
J: TRBJ2-1
size: many

DNA: TGTGCCAGCAGCGTAGGGGCGAACCTGGACTATGGCTACACCTTC
CDR3: CASSVGANLDYGYTF
V: TRBV9
D: NA
J: TRBJ1-2
size: NA

DNA: TGTGCCAGCAGCTTAGGACCACCCCACGAGCAGTACTTC
CDR3: CASSLGPPHEQYF
V: TRBV9
D: NA
J: TRBJ2-7
size: NA

DNA: TGTGCTAGTGGTTTGCGCCAGAACTCCTACGAGCAGTACTTC
CDR3: CASGLRQNSYEQYF
V: TRBV12-5
D: NA
J: TRBJ2-7
size: few

DNA: TGTGCCAGCAGCCGACGAGTAACCGGGACAGGGAACTATGGCTACACCTTC
CDR3: CASSRRVTGTGNYGYTF
V: TRBV14
D: TRBD1
J: TRBJ1-2
size: many

DNA: TGTGCCAGCGGGAGGAATTACAATGAGCAGTTCTTC
CDR3: CASGRNYNEQFF
V: TRBV9
D: NA
J: TRBJ2-1
size: NA

DNA: TGTGCCAGCAGTGAAGGACCCTCAGGATACCAGCCCCAGCATTTT
CDR3: CASSEGPSGYQPQHF
V: TRBV6-1
D: NA
J: TRBJ1-5
size: many

DNA: TGTGCCAGCAGCCAAATTGGACAAGGTCCCTATGGCTACACCTTC
CDR3: CASSQIGQGPYGYTF
V: TRBV3-1
D: NA
J: TRBJ1-2
size: NA

DNA: TGTGCCAGCAGCTTAGTGAGCGGCAGGGGGGACAATCAGCCCCAGCATTTT
CDR3: CASSLVSGRGDNQPQHF
V: TRBV7-2
D: TRBD1
J: TRBJ1-5
size: many

DNA: TGTGCCAGCAGCTTAGCGAAGAACACCGGGGAGCTGTTTTTT
CDR3: CASSLAKNTGELFF
V: TRBV7-2
D: NA
J: TRBJ2-2
size: many

DNA: TGCAGTGCTAGGAACCCTAGCGGGAGCGGCACAGATACGCAGTATTTT
CDR3: CSARNPSGSGTDTQYF
V: TRBV20-1
D: TRBD2
J: TRBJ2-3
size: many

DNA: TGTGCCAGCAGCCAAGACACCAATAGCAATCAGCCCCAGCATTTT
CDR3: CASSQDTNSNQPQHF
V: TRBV4-2
D: NA
J: TRBJ1-5
size: NA

DNA: TGTGCCAGCAGTTACTCGGGGCATAGTTACGAGCAGTACTTC
CDR3: CASSYSGHSYEQYF
V: TRBV6-6
D: NA
J: TRBJ2-7
size: NA

DNA: TGTGCCTCGACGGGATGGAGTGCAACTAATGAAAAACTGTTTTTT
CDR3: CASTGWSATNEKLFF
V: TRBV30
D: NA
J: TRBJ1-4
size: many

DNA: TGTGCCAGCAGCTTAGTTTGGCAGGGAGGAGATACGCAGTATTTT
CDR3: CASSLVWQGGDTQYF
V: TRBV7-2
D: NA
J: TRBJ2-3
size: NA

DNA: TGTGCCAGCAGTGGGGACTTCAATACGCAGTATTTT
CDR3: CASSGDFNTQYF
V: TRBV6-1
D: NA
J: TRBJ2-3
size: few

DNA: TGTGCCAGCAGCTTAGGGACAGGGGGCGGCTATGGCTACACCTTC
CDR3: CASSLGTGGGYGYTF
V: TRBV7-2
D: TRBD1
J: TRBJ1-2
size: few

DNA: TGCGCCAGCAGCCAAGATAGAGCAGCGGGGATAAACTACGAGCAGTACTTC
CDR3: CASSQDRAAGINYEQYF
V: TRBV4-3
D: TRBD2
J: TRBJ2-7
size: many

DNA: TGTGCCATCAAGAGCAGTGACAGTGGCTACACCTTC
CDR3: CAIKSSDSGYTF
V: TRBV10-3
D: NA
J: TRBJ1-2
size: many

DNA: TGTGCCAGCAGCGTTGGACAGGGTAAGGATACGCAGTATTTT
CDR3: CASSVGQGKDTQYF
V: TRBV9
D: TRBD1
J: TRBJ2-3
size: few

DNA: TGTGCCAGCAGCGCACGTATGAACACTGAAGCTTTCTTT
CDR3: CASSARMNTEAFF
V: TRBV7-9
D: NA
J: TRBJ1-1
size: NA

DNA: TGTGCCAGCAGCTTAGATAGTCCAAGAAAACTGTTTTTT
CDR3: CASSLDSPRKLFF
V: TRBV7-2
D: NA
J: TRBJ1-4
size: NA

DNA: TGCAGCGTAGGGACAGGGTCTTCTCACTATGGCTACACCTTC
CDR3: CSVGTGSSHYGYTF
V: TRBV29-1
D: TRBD1
J: TRBJ1-2
size: many

DNA: TGCGCCAGCAGCCGGGAGGCAGCTAGTAACTATGGCTACACCTTC
CDR3: CASSREAASNYGYTF
V: TRBV4-1
D: NA
J: TRBJ1-2
size: NA

DNA: TGTGCCAGCAGCCCCAGCGGCAGGGTTAACTATGGCTACACCTTC
CDR3: CASSPSGRVNYGYTF
V: TRBV28
D: NA
J: TRBJ1-2
size: many

DNA: TGCAGCGCCCTGAACCACGGCGTAAGTGAAAACATTCAGTACTTC
CDR3: CSALNHGVSENIQYF
V: TRBV29-1
D: NA
J: TRBJ2-4
size: many

DNA: TGTGCCAGCAGCTACGGTGGAGGGGGGATGAACACTGAAGCTTTCTTT
CDR3: CASSYGGGGMNTEAFF
V: TRBV6-5
D: NA
J: TRBJ1-1
size: NA

DNA: TGTGCCAGCTCCCCGGTGGGGCCGACCATGAACACTGAAGCTTTCTTT
CDR3: CASSPVGPTMNTEAFF
V: TRBV18
D: NA
J: TRBJ1-1
size: many

DNA: TGTGCCAGCAGCTTTAGCGGGGGTAGTGAGACCCAGTACTTC
CDR3: CASSFSGGSETQYF
V: TRBV11-3
D: TRBD2
J: TRBJ2-5
size: few

DNA: TGTGCCAGCCATTTGGGGCAGGGGGCGAATCAGCCCCAGCATTTT
CDR3: CASHLGQGANQPQHF
V: TRBV28
D: TRBD1
J: TRBJ1-5
size: few

DNA: TGTGCCAGCAGCCAACGTTCGGGGACAGGGGGCGCCGATGAGCAGTTCTTC
CDR3: CASSQRSGTGGADEQFF
V: TRBV4-2
D: TRBD1
J: TRBJ2-1
size: many

DNA: TGTGCCAGCAGTCGCCGGGACAGGGGGGTTAGGAACACTGAAGCTTTCTTT
CDR3: CASSRRDRGVRNTEAFF
V: TRBV6-5
D: TRBD1
J: TRBJ1-1
size: NA

DNA: TGTGCCAGCAGCTCGCAGGGGGCTCGGAGCTACGAGCAGTACTTC
CDR3: CASSSQGARSYEQYF
V: TRBV7-2
D: TRBD1
J: TRBJ2-7
size: few

DNA: TGCAGCGTTGCAGGTAACAGACCCTACGAGCAGTACTTC
CDR3: CSVAGNRPYEQYF
V: TRBV29-1
D: NA
J: TRBJ2-7
size: many

DNA: TGTGCCAGCAGACCCGGAGACAGGGAAAAACTGTTTTTT
CDR3: CASRPGDREKLFF
V: TRBV6-5
D: NA
J: TRBJ1-4
size: many

DNA: TGCGCCAGCAGCCAAGATAGTTGGCAGCCCCAGCATTTT
CDR3: CASSQDSWQPQHF
V: TRBV4-1
D: NA
J: TRBJ1-5
size: NA